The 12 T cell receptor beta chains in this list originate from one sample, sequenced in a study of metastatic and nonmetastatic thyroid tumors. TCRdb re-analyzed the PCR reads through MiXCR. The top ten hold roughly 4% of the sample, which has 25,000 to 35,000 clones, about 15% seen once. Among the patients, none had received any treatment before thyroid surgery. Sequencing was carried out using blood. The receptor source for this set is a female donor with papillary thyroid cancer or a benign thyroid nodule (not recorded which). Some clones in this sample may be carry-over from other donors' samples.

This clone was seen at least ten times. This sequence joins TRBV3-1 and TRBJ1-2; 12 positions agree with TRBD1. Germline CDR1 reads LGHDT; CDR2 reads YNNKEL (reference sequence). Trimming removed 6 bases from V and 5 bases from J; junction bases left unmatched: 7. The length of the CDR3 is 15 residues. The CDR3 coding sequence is TGTGCCAGCAGTCGGGGACAGGGGGCGGCTTATGGCTACACCTTC. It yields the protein CASSRGQGAAYGYTF.

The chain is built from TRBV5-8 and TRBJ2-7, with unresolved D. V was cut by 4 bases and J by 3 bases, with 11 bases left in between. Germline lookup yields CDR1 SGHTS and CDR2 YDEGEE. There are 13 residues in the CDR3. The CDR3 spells CASSPRSGYEQYF. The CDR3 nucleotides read TGTGCCAGCAGCCCCCGCTCAGGCTACGAGCAGTACTTC.

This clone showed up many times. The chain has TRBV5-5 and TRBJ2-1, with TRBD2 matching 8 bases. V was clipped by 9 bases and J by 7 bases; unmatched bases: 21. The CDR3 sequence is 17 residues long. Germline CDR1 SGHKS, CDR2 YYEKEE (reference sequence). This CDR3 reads CAIWSSGPLKAGNEQFF. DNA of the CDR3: TGTGCCATTTGGTCTAGCGGGCCTCTGAAGGCGGGGAATGAGCAGTTCTTC.

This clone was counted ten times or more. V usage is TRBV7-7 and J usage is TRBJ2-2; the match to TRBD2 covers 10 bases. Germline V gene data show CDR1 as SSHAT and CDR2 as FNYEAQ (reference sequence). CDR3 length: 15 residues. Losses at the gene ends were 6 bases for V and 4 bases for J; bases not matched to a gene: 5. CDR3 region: CASRESGRATGELFF. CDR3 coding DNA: TGTGCCAGCAGGGAAAGCGGGAGGGCCACCGGGGAGCTGTTTTTT.

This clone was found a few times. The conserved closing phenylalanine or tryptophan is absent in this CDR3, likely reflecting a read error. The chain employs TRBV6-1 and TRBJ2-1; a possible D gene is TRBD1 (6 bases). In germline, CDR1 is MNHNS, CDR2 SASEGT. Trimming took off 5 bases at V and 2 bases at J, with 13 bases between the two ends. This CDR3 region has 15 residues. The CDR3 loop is CASSMGQGTYNEQFL. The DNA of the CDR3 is TGTGCCAGCAGTATGGGACAAGGGACCTACAATGAGCAGTTCCTC.

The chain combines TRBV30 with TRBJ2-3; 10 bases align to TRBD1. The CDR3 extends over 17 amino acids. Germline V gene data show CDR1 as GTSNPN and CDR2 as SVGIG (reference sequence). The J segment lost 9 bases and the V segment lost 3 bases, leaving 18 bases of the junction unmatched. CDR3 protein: CAWSDVKLTGGWRTQYF. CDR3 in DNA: TGTGCCTGGAGCGACGTAAAACTGACAGGGGGCTGGCGGACGCAGTATTTT.

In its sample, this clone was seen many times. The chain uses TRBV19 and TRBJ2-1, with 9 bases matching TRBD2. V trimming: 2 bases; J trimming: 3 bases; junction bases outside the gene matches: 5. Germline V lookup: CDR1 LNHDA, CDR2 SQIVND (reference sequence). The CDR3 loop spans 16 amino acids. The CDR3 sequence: CASSIRAGGIYNEQFF. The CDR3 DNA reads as TGTGCCAGTAGTATAAGGGCGGGAGGGATCTACAATGAGCAGTTCTTC. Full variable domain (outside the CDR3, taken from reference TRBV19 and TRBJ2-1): DGGITQSPKYLFRKEGQNVTLSCEQNLNHDAMYWYRQDPGQGLRLIYYSQIVNDFQKGDIAEGYSVSREKKESFPLTVTSAQKNPTAFYLCASSIRAGGIYNEQFFGPGTRLTVL.

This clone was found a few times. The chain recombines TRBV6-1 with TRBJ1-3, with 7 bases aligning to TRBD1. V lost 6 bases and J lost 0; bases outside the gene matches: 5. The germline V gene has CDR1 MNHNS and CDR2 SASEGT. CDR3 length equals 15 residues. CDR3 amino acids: CASRAGTVSGNTIYF. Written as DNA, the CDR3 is TGTGCCAGCAGGGCCGGGACAGTCTCTGGAAACACCATATATTTT.

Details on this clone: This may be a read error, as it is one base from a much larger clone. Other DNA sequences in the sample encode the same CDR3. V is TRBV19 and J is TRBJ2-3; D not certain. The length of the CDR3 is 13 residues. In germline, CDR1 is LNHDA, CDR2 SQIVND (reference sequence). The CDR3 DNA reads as TGTGCCAGTAGTCTAGACCCGTCTACTACGCAGTATTTT. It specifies CASSLDPSTTQYF.

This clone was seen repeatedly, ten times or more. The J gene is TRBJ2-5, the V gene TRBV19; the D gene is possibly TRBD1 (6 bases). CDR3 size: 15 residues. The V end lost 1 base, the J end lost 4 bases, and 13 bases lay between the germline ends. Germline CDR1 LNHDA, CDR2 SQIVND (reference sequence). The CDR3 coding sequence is TGTGCCAGTAGTATAGGGACAGCCGTTGGAGAGACCCAGTACTTC. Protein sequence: CASSIGTAVGETQYF.

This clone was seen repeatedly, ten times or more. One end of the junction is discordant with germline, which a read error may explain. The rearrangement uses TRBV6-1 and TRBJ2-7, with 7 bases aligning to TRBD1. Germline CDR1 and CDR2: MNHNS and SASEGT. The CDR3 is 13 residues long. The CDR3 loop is CASREGTDYEQYF. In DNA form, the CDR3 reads TGTGCCAGCAGGGAAGGGACAGACTACGAGCAGTACTTC.

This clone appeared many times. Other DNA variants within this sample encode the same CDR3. CDR3 region: CASSPGQGNQPQHF. The CDR3 nucleotides read TGTGCCAGCAGTCCGGGACAGGGCAATCAGCCCCAGCATTTT. This rearrangement joins TRBV12-3 or TRBV12-4 to TRBJ1-5; 8 bases align to TRBD1. The trim removed 5 bases at V and 2 bases at J, leaving 2 bases unmatched. The length of the CDR3 is 14 residues.